The T cell receptor beta chain under discussion was sequenced for a study of T cells in Graves' hyperthyroidism and ophthalmopathy. Exclusions: uncontrolled infection, other autoimmune disease, pregnancy, lactation. The PBMCs were taken from under 12 ml of fresh peripheral blood. General study findings and limits: The majority of expanded thyroid clonotypes above 0.001 also appeared in blood.

This CDR3 region has 12 residues. The V end was cut by 7 bases, the J end by 2 bases, with 11 bases between. Germline CDR1 reads SQVTM; CDR2 reads ANQGSEA. RNA transcripts served as the template for amplifying TCR beta CDR3 regions. A set of HTBI primers served as the primers for a first-round RT-PCR of the TCR CDR3. In TCRdb, the multiplex PCR reads were re-called with MiXCR into one record per CDR3 protein. This sample has about 770,000 distinct CDR3 sequences; under 20% occur once, and the top ten carry approximately 16%. Points on this clonotype: Its antigen is still unknown. The conserved closing phenylalanine or tryptophan is absent in this CDR3, likely reflecting a read error.

The receptor was isolated from a woman aged 50 to 65 with Graves' hyperthyroidism that later progressed to Graves' ophthalmopathy. V is TRBV29-1 and J is TRBJ2-5; tentatively, D is TRBD2 (6 bases). The sequencing input was blood. CDR3 sequence reads: CSGAGTQETQYL. In DNA, the CDR3 is TGCAGCGGAGCCGGGACTCAAGAGACCCAGTACCTC.